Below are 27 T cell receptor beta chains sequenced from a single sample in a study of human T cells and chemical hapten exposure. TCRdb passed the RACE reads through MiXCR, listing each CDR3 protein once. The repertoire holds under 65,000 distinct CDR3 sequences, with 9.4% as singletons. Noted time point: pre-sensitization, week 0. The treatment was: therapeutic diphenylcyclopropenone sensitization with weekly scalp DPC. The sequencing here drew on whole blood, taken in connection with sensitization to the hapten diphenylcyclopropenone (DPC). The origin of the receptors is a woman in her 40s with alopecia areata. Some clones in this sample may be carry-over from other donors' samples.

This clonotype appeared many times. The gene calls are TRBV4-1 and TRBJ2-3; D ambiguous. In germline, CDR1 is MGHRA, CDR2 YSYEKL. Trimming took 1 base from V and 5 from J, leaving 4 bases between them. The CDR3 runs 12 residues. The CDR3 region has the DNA TGCGCCAGCAGCCAAGTACTAGATACGCAGTATTTT. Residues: CASSQVLDTQYF.

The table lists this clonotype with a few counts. DNA of the CDR3: TGTGCCAGCAGCGTATCCCACGGGGACGACACCGGGGAGCTGTTTTTT. This sequence encodes CASSVSHGDDTGELFF. The gene calls are TRBV9 and TRBJ2-2, with D perhaps given as TRBD1 or TRBD2 (5 bases each). The ends were cut back, 1 base at V and 3 bases at J, with 13 bases in the middle. Germline V gene data show CDR1 as SGDLS and CDR2 as YYNGEE. The CDR3 is made up of 16 amino acids.

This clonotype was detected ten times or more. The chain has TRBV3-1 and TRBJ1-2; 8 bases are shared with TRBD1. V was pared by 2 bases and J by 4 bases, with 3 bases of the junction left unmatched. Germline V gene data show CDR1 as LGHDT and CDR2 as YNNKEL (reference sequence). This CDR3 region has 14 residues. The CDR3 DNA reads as TGTGCCAGCAGCCAACGGACAGGGAGCTATGGCTACACCTTC. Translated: CASSQRTGSYGYTF.

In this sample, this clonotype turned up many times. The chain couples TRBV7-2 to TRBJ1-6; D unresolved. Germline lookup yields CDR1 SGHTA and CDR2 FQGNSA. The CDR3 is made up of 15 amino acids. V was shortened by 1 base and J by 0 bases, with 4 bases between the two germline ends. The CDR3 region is CASSLGSSYNSPLHF. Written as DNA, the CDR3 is TGTGCCAGCAGCTTAGGGAGCTCCTATAATTCACCCCTCCACTTT.

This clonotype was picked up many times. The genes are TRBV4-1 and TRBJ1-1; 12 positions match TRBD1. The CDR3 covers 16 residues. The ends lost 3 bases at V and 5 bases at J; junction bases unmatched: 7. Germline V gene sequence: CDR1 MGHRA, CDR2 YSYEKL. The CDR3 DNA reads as TGCGCCAGCAGCCATCCCGGGACAGGGGGCTGGACTGAAGCTTTCTTT. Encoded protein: CASSHPGTGGWTEAFF.

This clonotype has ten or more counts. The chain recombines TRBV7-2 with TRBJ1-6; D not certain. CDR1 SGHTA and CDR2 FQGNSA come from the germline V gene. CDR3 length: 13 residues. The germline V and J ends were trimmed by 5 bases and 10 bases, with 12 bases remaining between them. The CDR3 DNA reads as TGTGCCAGCAGCCCGCAAGTGGGATCACCCCTCCACTTT. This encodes CASSPQVGSPLHF.

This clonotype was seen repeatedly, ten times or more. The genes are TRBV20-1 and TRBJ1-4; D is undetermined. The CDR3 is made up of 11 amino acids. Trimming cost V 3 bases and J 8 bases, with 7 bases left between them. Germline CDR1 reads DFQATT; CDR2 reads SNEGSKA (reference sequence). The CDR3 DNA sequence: TGCAGTGCTAGTCCCAAGGAAAAACTGTTTTTT. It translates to CSASPKEKLFF.

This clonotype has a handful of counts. The CDR3 coding sequence is TGCGCCAGCAGCCCTTCCCACAACTGGAACACTGAAGCTTTCTTT. Translation gives CASSPSHNWNTEAFF. The chain employs TRBV4-1 and TRBJ1-1; D not resolved. Germline V gives CDR1 MGHRA, CDR2 YSYEKL. This CDR3 contains 15 residues. V gave up 4 bases and J gave up 1 base, with 13 bases separating them.

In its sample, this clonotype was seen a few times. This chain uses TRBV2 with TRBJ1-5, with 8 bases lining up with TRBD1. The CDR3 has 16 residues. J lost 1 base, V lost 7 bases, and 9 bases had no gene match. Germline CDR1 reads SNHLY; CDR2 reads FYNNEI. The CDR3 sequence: CASIKDRAGSNQPQHF. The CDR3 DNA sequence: TGTGCCAGCATCAAGGACAGGGCAGGGAGCAATCAGCCCCAGCATTTT.

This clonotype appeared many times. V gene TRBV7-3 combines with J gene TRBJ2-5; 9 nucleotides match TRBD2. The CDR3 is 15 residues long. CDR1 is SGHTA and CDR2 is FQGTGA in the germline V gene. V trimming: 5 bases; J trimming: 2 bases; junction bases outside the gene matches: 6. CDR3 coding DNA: TGTGCCAGCAGCCTCGTAGCGGGGGCTCAAGAGACCCAGTACTTC. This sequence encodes CASSLVAGAQETQYF.

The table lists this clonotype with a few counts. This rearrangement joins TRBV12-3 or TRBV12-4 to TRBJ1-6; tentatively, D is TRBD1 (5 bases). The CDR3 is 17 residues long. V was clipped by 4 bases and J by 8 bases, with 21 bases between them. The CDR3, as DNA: TGTGCCAGCAGTTCTTCCCAAGGGTACCCGGGGGATTCACCCCTCCACTTT. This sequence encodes CASSSSQGYPGDSPLHF.

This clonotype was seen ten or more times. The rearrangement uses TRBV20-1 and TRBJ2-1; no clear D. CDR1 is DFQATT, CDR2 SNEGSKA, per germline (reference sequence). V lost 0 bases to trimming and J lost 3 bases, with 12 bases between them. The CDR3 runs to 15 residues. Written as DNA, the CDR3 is TGCAGTGCTAGAGAAGATGGTCGCGACTACAATGAGCAGTTCTTC. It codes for CSAREDGRDYNEQFF.

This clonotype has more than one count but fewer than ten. This chain's CDR3 is CASSYRGGNTEAFF. As DNA, the CDR3 is TGTGCCAGCAGCTACAGGGGCGGGAACACTGAAGCTTTCTTT. The chain employs TRBV7-8 and TRBJ1-1, with 7 positions matching TRBD1. This CDR3 contains 14 residues. Germline V CDR1 and CDR2: SGHVS, FQNEAQ. Losses at the gene ends were 4 bases for V and 1 base for J; bases not matched to a gene: 3. The whole variable domain, remainder taken from reference TRBV7-8 and TRBJ1-1, is GAGVSQSPRYKVAKRGQDVALRCDPISGHVSLFWYQQALGQGPEFLTYFQNEAQLDKSGLPSDRFFAERPEGSVSTLKIQRTQQEDSAVYLCASSYRGGNTEAFFGQGTRLTVV.

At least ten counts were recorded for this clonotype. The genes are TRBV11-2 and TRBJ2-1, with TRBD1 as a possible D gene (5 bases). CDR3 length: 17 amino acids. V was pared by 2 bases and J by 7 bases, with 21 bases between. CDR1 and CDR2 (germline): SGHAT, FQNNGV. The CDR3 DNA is TGTGCCAGCAGCTTACGTGCCAGGGTTCCCCTGATGAATGAGCAGTTCTTC. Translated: CASSLRARVPLMNEQFF.

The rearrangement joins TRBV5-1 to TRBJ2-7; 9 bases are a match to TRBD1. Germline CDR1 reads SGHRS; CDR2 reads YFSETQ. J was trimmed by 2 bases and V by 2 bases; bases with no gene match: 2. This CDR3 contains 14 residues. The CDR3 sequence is CASSFGTGPYEQYF. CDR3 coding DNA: TGCGCCAGCAGCTTCGGGACAGGGCCCTACGAGCAGTACTTC. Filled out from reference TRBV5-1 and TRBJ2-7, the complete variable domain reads KAGVTQTPRYLIKTRGQQVTLSCSPISGHRSVSWYQQTPGQGLQFLFEYFSETQRNKGNFPGRFSGRQFSNSRSEMNVSTLELGDSALYLCASSFGTGPYEQYFGPGTRLTVT.

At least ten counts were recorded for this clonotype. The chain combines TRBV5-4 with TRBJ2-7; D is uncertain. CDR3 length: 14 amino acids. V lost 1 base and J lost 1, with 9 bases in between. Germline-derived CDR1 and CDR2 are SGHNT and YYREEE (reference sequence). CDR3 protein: CASSLTDGSYEQYF. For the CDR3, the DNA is TGTGCCAGCAGCTTGACTGACGGTTCCTACGAGCAGTACTTC.

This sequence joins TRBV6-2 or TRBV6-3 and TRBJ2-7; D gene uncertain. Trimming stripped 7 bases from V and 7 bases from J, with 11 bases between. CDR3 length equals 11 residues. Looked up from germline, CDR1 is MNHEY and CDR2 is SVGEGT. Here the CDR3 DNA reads TGTGCCAGCACCCAATTTAAGGAGCAGTACTTC. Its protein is CASTQFKEQYF.

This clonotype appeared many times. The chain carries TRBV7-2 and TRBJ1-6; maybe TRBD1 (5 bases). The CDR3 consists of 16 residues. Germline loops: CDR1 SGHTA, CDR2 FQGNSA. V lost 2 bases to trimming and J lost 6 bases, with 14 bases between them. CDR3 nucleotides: TGTGCCAGCAGCTTAATCTTCGGGACGGGTAATTCACCCCTCCACTTT. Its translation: CASSLIFGTGNSPLHF.

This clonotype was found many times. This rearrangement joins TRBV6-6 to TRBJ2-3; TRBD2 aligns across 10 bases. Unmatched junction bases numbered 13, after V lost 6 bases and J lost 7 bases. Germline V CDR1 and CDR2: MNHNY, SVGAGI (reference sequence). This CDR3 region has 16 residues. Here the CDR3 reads CASSGPSGGSRNTQYF. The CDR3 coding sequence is TGTGCCAGCAGCGGGCCTAGCGGGGGCTCGAGAAATACGCAGTATTTT.

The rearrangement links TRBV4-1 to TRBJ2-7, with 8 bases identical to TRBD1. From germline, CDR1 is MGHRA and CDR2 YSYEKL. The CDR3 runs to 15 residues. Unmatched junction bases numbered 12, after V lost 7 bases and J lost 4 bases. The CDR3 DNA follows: TGCGCCAGCACCACGCGGGCAGGGGGCGGGTACGAGCAGTACTTC. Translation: CASTTRAGGGYEQYF.

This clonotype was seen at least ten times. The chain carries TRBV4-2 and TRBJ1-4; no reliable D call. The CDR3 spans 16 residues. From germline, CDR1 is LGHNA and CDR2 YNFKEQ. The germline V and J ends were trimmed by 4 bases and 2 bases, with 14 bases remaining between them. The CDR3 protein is CASSRLPSRTNEKLFF. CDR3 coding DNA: TGTGCCAGCAGCCGACTCCCGAGCCGCACTAATGAAAAACTGTTTTTT.

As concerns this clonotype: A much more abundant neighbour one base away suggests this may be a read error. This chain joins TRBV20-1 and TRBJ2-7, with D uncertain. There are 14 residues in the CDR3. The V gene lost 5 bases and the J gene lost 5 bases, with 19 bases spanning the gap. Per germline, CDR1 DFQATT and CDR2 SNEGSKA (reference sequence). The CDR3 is CSAAMYTLNHEQYF. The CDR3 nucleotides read TGCAGTGCTGCAATGTATACCTTAAACCACGAGCAGTACTTC.

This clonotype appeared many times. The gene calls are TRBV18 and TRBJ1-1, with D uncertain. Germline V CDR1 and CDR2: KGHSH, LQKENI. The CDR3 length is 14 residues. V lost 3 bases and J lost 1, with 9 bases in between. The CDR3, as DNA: TGTGCCAGCTCACCCCGTCGGGAGAACACTGAAGCTTTCTTT. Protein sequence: CASSPRRENTEAFF.

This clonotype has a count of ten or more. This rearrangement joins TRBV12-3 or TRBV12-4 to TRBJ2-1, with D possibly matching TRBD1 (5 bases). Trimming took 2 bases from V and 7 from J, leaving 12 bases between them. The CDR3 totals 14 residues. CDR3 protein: CASSLQGFGNEQFF. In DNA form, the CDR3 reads TGTGCCAGCAGTTTACAGGGATTCGGGAATGAGCAGTTCTTC.

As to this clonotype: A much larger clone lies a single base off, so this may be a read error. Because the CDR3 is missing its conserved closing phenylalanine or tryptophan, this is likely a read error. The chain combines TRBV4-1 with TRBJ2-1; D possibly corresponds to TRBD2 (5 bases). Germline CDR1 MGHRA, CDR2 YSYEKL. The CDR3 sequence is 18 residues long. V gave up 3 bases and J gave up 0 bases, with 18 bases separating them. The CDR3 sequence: CASSQIPPGEGSYNEQFS. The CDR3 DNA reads TGCGCCAGCAGCCAGATTCCCCCCGGGGAAGGCTCCTACAATGAGCAGTTCTCC.

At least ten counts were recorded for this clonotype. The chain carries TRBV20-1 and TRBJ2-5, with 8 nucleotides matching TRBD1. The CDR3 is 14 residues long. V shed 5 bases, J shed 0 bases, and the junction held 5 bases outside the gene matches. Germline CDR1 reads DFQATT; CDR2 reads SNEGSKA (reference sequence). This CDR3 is CSAPGDRHQETQYF. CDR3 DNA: TGCAGTGCTCCCGGGGACAGGCACCAAGAGACCCAGTACTTC.

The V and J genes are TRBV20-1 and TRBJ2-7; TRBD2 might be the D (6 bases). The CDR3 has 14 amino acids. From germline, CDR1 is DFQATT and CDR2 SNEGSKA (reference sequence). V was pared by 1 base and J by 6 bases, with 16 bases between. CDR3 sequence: CSARGKLRGGEQYF. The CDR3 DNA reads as TGCAGTGCTAGAGGAAAGTTGCGGGGAGGCGAGCAGTACTTC.